Listed below are T cell receptor beta chains from one sample, sequenced in a study of blood T cell repertoires in COVID-19. Sequencing used immunoSEQ multiplex PCR; TCRdb keeps in-frame clones, though not all of them. The data show about 110,000 clones, about 76% seen once. The sequenced sample was peripheral blood. The receptor set was obtained from a man aged 80 or over with acute or convalescent COVID-19. Each CDR3 is given with its conserved first and last residue. Fields, in order: V gene, D gene, J gene, clone size, CDR3 DNA, CDR3 protein. D genes are given only for firm matches. Rows give clone size only sometimes, using once, few, many, or a class for an expanded clone.

V: TRBV6-4; D: TRBD1; J: TRBJ2-1; size: .; DNA: TGTGCCAGCAGTGACTGGGCAGGGGGCTACAATGAGCAGTTCTTC; CDR3: CASSDWAGGYNEQFF
V: TRBV6-2/TRBV6-3; D: .; J: TRBJ2-7; size: .; DNA: TGTGCCAGCAGTAGACTAGGAACCTACGAGCAGTACTTC; CDR3: CASSRLGTYEQYF
V: TRBV7-9; D: .; J: TRBJ1-1; size: .; DNA: TGTGCCAGCAGCCAGTTGGAGGGATACACTGAAGCTTTCTTT; CDR3: CASSQLEGYTEAFF
V: TRBV20-1; D: .; J: TRBJ1-2; size: .; DNA: TGCAGTGCTAGTGGGTCAGGGGCTAACTATGGCTACACCTTC; CDR3: CSASGSGANYGYTF
V: TRBV30; D: .; J: TRBJ1-4; size: .; DNA: TGTGCCTGGATACCGCGGACAACTCCTAATGAAAAACTGTTTTTT; CDR3: CAWIPRTTPNEKLFF
V: TRBV7-2; D: TRBD2; J: TRBJ2-3; size: once; DNA: TGTGCCAGCAGCCCTCCTAACGGGAGGGTGACAGATACGCAGTATTTT; CDR3: CASSPPNGRVTDTQYF
V: TRBV19; D: TRBD2; J: TRBJ2-6; size: once; DNA: TGTGCCACCAGACTAGCGGGAGGATCTGGGGCCAACGTCCTGACTTTC; CDR3: CATRLAGGSGANVLTF
V: TRBV28; D: .; J: TRBJ1-4; size: few; DNA: TGTGCCAGCAGTTTCAGGGAATCTAATGAAAAACTGTTTTTT; CDR3: CASSFRESNEKLFF
V: TRBV24-1; D: TRBD1; J: TRBJ2-1; size: .; DNA: TGTGCCACCAGTGACCCGGGACAGGGGGACCCCAATGAGCAGTTCTTC; CDR3: CATSDPGQGDPNEQFF
V: TRBV18; D: .; J: TRBJ1-5; size: .; DNA: TGTGCCAGCTCACCACCTCGCGGGGACCTAAATCAGCCCCAGCATTTT; CDR3: CASSPPRGDLNQPQHF
V: TRBV9; D: TRBD2; J: TRBJ2-1; size: .; DNA: TGTGCCAGCAGCCCCATGGGACTAGCGGGCGGCGCCTACAATGAGCAGTTCTTC; CDR3: CASSPMGLAGGAYNEQFF
V: TRBV5-1; D: .; J: TRBJ2-2; size: .; DNA: TGCGCCAGCAGCTTACAGGGTCACGGGGAGCTGTTTTTT; CDR3: CASSLQGHGELFF
V: TRBV12-5; D: TRBD1; J: TRBJ2-2; size: .; DNA: TGTGCTAGTGGTTTGGCAAAGACAGGGTTTAACACCGGGGAGCTGTTTTTT; CDR3: CASGLAKTGFNTGELFF
V: TRBV19; D: TRBD1; J: TRBJ2-1; size: .; DNA: TGTGCCAGTAGTTCTCCCCGGGACAGGGCGTCCAATGAGCAGTTCTTC; CDR3: CASSSPRDRASNEQFF
V: TRBV5-1; D: .; J: TRBJ1-3; size: .; DNA: TGCGCCAGCAGCTTGCAGGCGTCCCCCTCTGGAAACACCATATATTTT; CDR3: CASSLQASPSGNTIYF
V: TRBV28; D: TRBD1; J: TRBJ1-1; size: few; DNA: TGTGCCAGCAGTTTCCCCCGGACAGGGGGATTGAACACTGAAGCTTTCTTT; CDR3: CASSFPRTGGLNTEAFF
V: TRBV7-2; D: .; J: TRBJ1-2; size: .; DNA: TGTGCCAGCGGGCCAGCTAACTATGGCTACACCTTC; CDR3: CASGPANYGYTF
V: TRBV3-1/TRBV3-2; D: .; J: TRBJ1-1; size: .; DNA: TGTGCCAGCAGCACTCGAACCCTTTCCCGGGAAAACACTGAAGCTTTCTTT; CDR3: CASSTRTLSRENTEAFF
V: TRBV19; D: .; J: TRBJ1-4; size: once; DNA: TGTGCCAGTAGTACCCGAAGTAAGGGGATAACTAATGAAAAACTGTTTTTT; CDR3: CASSTRSKGITNEKLFF
V: TRBV6-4; D: TRBD1; J: TRBJ1-2; size: .; DNA: TGTGCCAGCAAACGGACAGGGGTGGACTATGGCTACACCTTC; CDR3: CASKRTGVDYGYTF
V: TRBV5-1; D: .; J: TRBJ2-7; size: many; DNA: TGCGCCAGCAGCTCCTTGAGCTCCTACGAGCAGTACTTC; CDR3: CASSSLSSYEQYF
V: TRBV2; D: .; J: TRBJ2-1; size: few; DNA: TGTGCCAGCAACGTAGCGGAAAGCTCCTACAATGAGCAGTTCTTC; CDR3: CASNVAESSYNEQFF
V: TRBV30; D: .; J: TRBJ1-3; size: .; DNA: TGTGCCTGGAACCTCTTGGGGCTCTCTGGAAACACCATATATTTT; CDR3: CAWNLLGLSGNTIYF
V: TRBV11-1; D: TRBD1; J: TRBJ2-3; size: .; DNA: TGTGCCAGCAGCTCCACAGGGGGTCCTTCAGATACGCAGTATTTT; CDR3: CASSSTGGPSDTQYF
V: TRBV18; D: TRBD2; J: TRBJ2-7; size: .; DNA: TGTGCCAGCTCACCCGGGACTAAGGGCTACGAGCAGTACTTC; CDR3: CASSPGTKGYEQYF
V: TRBV7-8; D: .; J: TRBJ1-4; size: once; DNA: TGTGCCAGCAGCTTAGCGCTCAGGGACACCACTAATGAAAAACTGTTTTTT; CDR3: CASSLALRDTTNEKLFF
V: TRBV5-1; D: TRBD2; J: TRBJ2-7; size: once; DNA: TGCGCCAGCAGACGACTAGCGGGGGGATCCTACGAGCAGTACTTC; CDR3: CASRRLAGGSYEQYF
V: TRBV6-1; D: .; J: TRBJ1-5; size: .; DNA: TGTGCCAGCAGTGAACGCAAGACGGGGAGCAATCAGCCCCAGCATTTT; CDR3: CASSERKTGSNQPQHF
V: TRBV5-1; D: .; J: TRBJ1-1; size: .; DNA: TGCGCCAGCACCCCCCTGGGGGGTGGCACTGAAGCTTTCTTT; CDR3: CASTPLGGGTEAFF
V: TRBV10-1; D: TRBD1; J: TRBJ2-4; size: .; DNA: TGCGCCAGCAGTTCGGGACAGAAAAACATTCAGTACTTC; CDR3: CASSSGQKNIQYF
V: TRBV20-1; D: .; J: TRBJ1-1; size: few; DNA: TGCAGTGCCGACAGTCGCACTGAAGCTTTCTTT; CDR3: CSADSRTEAFF
V: TRBV28; D: TRBD2; J: TRBJ2-5; size: .; DNA: TGTGCCAGCAGTTACCGGACTAGCGGTCAAGAGACCCAGTACTTC; CDR3: CASSYRTSGQETQYF
V: TRBV27; D: .; J: TRBJ2-2; size: .; DNA: TGTGCCAGCAGTTCCTACTATACCGGTCCCACCGGGGAGCTGTTTTTT; CDR3: CASSSYYTGPTGELFF
V: TRBV7-3; D: .; J: TRBJ2-5; size: .; DNA: TGTGCCAGCAGCCGAGGAGGAGGGGTCCAAGAGACCCAGTACTTC; CDR3: CASSRGGGVQETQYF
V: TRBV19; D: TRBD2; J: TRBJ2-2; size: few; DNA: TGTGCCAGTAGTAGTTTGGCGGGAGGGCCAAGCACCGGGGAGCTGTTTTTT; CDR3: CASSSLAGGPSTGELFF
V: TRBV28; D: TRBD2; J: TRBJ2-1; size: once; DNA: TGTGCCAGCAGTTCTACTAGCGGGAGTGGGGATGAGCAGTTCTTC; CDR3: CASSSTSGSGDEQFF
V: TRBV9; D: TRBD1; J: TRBJ1-3; size: .; DNA: TGTGCCAGCAGTCATGGGACAGCTGGAAACACCATATATTTT; CDR3: CASSHGTAGNTIYF
V: TRBV2; D: .; J: TRBJ1-5; size: few; DNA: TGTGCCAGCAGTGAAGGACAGGTGGGTCAGCCCCAGCATTTT; CDR3: CASSEGQVGQPQHF
V: TRBV7-9; D: .; J: TRBJ1-1; size: .; DNA: TGTGCCAGCAGCTTCCCAGGGGACACTGAAGCTTTCTTT; CDR3: CASSFPGDTEAFF
V: TRBV5-1; D: TRBD2; J: TRBJ2-2; size: once; DNA: TGCGCCAGCAAAACTAGCGGGAGGGTCGCCGGGGAGCTGTTTTTT; CDR3: CASKTSGRVAGELFF
V: TRBV28; D: .; J: TRBJ2-5; size: .; DNA: TGTGCCAGCAGTCCTAACTCGGAGACCCAGTACTTC; CDR3: CASSPNSETQYF
V: TRBV19; D: TRBD1; J: TRBJ2-2; size: .; DNA: TGTGCCAGTAGTATAAGGACAGGGGGCTTGGGCACCGGGGAGCTGTTTTTT; CDR3: CASSIRTGGLGTGELFF
V: TRBV25-1; D: .; J: TRBJ2-3; size: .; DNA: TGTGCCAGCAGCGTTACCGGGATAGATACGCAGTATTTT; CDR3: CASSVTGIDTQYF
V: TRBV29-1; D: .; J: TRBJ1-1; size: .; DNA: TGCAGCGCCGAAAGGCAGGCCAACACTGAAGCTTTCTTT; CDR3: CSAERQANTEAFF
V: TRBV2; D: TRBD1; J: TRBJ2-2; size: .; DNA: TGTGCCAGCAGTGTGGGACAGGGGGACACCGGGGAGCTGTTTTTT; CDR3: CASSVGQGDTGELFF
V: TRBV18; D: .; J: TRBJ2-2; size: .; DNA: TGTGCCAGCTCACCAAAAGGGGTGAATTCCGGGGAGCTGTTTTTT; CDR3: CASSPKGVNSGELFF